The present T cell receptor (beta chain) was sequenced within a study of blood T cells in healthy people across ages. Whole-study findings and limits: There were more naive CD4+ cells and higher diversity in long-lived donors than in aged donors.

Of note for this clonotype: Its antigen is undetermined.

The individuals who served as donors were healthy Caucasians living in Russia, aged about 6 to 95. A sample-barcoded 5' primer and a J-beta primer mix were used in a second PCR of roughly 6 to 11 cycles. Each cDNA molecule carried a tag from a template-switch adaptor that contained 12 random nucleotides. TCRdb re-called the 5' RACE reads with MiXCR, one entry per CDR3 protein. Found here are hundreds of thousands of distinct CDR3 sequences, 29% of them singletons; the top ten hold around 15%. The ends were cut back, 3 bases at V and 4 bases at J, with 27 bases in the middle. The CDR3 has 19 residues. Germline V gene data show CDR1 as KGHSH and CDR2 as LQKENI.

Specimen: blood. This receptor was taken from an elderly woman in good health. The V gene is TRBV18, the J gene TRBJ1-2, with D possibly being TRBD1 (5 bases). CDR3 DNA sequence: TGTGCCAGCTCACCCGTCGAGGCAGCTACTGGGGCAAATAGCTATGGCTACACCTTC. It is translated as CASSPVEAATGANSYGYTF.